Detailed here is one T cell receptor beta chain. Its cognate antigen is unknown. Other DNA sequences in this specimen translate into the identical CDR3. In the PCR, 60 Vbeta and 13 Jbeta primers were used. Sequencing was performed with immunoSEQ multiplex PCR; in TCRdb, only in-frame clones are kept and a portion is missing. This sample contains under 200,000 clones. The data are from a study of cytomegalovirus exposure and HLA in healthy donors. Findings and caveats of the study: In a later analysis, TCR association rates varied by HLA locus: DRB1 most, HLA-C fewest.

Germline-derived CDR1 and CDR2 are WSHSY and SAAADI. With 0 bases removed from V and 2 bases from J, the gap between germline ends came to 8 bases. The CDR3 loop spans 14 amino acids. The sequencing input was PBMCs. The TCR originated in a man younger than 45 in good health and CMV-seronegative. This sequence joins TRBV10-2 and TRBJ2-7, with a tentative D call TRBD1 (5 bases). The CDR3 spells CASSESWGPYEQYF. The CDR3 coding sequence is TGCGCCAGCAGTGAGTCGTGGGGCCCCTACGAGCAGTACTTC.